These 17 T cell receptor beta chains were sequenced from one sample in a study of radiotherapy plus CTLA-4 blockade in lung cancer. Libraries were prepared by immunoSEQ multiplex PCR; TCRdb keeps only in-frame clonotypes and omits some of them. The table has 80,000 or so clones, roughly 79% seen once. Sequenced material: peripheral blood, taken from a patient treated with radiotherapy plus ipilimumab. These receptors were taken from a human donor with non-small cell lung cancer who had a partial response to radiotherapy plus ipilimumab. Some clones in this sample may be carry-over from other donors' samples.

The chain uses TRBV28 and TRBJ2-1, with 11 bases identical to TRBD2. Per the germline V gene, CDR1 is MDHEN and CDR2 is SYDVKM. The CDR3 is 19 amino acids. V was pared by 7 bases and J by 0 bases, with 14 bases of the junction left unmatched. The CDR3 DNA sequence: TGTGCCAGCAACCTGGGGGGACTAGCGGTATTTAGCTCCTACAATGAGCAGTTCTTC. It translates to CASNLGGLAVFSSYNEQFF. Variable domain in full (rest from reference TRBV28 and TRBJ2-1): DVKVTQSSRYLVKRTGEKVFLECVQDMDHENMFWYRQDPGLGLRLIYFSYDVKMKEKGDIPEGYSVSREKKERFSLILESASTNQTSMYLCASNLGGLAVFSSYNEQFFGPGTRLTVL.

This clone came up a few times. The rearrangement links TRBV18 to TRBJ2-5; 9 bases are a match to TRBD1. The tail of the sequence fits TRBJ2-7 better, so the J call may be wrong. The germline CDR1 and CDR2 sequences are KGHSH and LQKENI. This CDR3 has 16 residues. CDR3 amino acids: CASSPLGRDRAHEQYF. For the CDR3, the DNA is TGTGCCAGCTCGCCTCTGGGCCGGGACAGGGCTCACGAGCAGTACTTC.

The chain carries TRBV11-3 and TRBJ2-5; TRBD2 matches at 8 bases. V shed 8 bases and J 0 bases; nucleotides not matched to a gene: 2. The CDR3 is made up of 13 amino acids. The germline gives CDR1 SGHNT, CDR2 YENEEA. DNA of the CDR3: TGTGCCAGCGGCGGGGGGTACCAAGAGACCCAGTACTTC. Translated: CASGGGYQETQYF.

The J gene is TRBJ2-7, the V gene TRBV7-2; tentative D call: TRBD2 (6 bases). The ends were cut back, 1 base at V and 0 bases at J, with 13 bases in the middle. The CDR3 contains 16 residues. Germline CDR1 is SGHTA and CDR2 is FQGNSA. CDR3 nucleotide sequence: TGTGCCAGCAGCTTAGATGGCGGGGCCAGCTCCTACGAGCAGTACTTC. Residues: CASSLDGGASSYEQYF.

This chain joins TRBV29-1 and TRBJ1-1; no reliable D call. CDR1 is SQVTM and CDR2 is ANQGSEA in the germline V gene. There are 13 residues in the CDR3. V gave up 7 bases and J gave up 0 bases, with 12 bases separating them. In nucleotides, the CDR3 is TGCAGCGCCAGCGTATCGATGAACACTGAAGCTTTCTTT. This gives the protein CSASVSMNTEAFF.

The chain employs TRBV19 and TRBJ2-5; no clear D. Trimming took off 5 bases at V and 2 bases at J, with 15 bases between the two ends. This CDR3 spans 15 amino acids. Germline lookup yields CDR1 LNHDA and CDR2 SQIVND (reference sequence). The CDR3 DNA sequence: TGTGCCAGTAGTCCTAGAATGGGTTGGCAAGAGACCCAGTACTTC. It is translated as CASSPRMGWQETQYF.

The chain is built from TRBV4-1 and TRBJ1-4; weak D call: TRBD1 (5 bases). Germline-derived CDR1 and CDR2 are MGHRA and YSYEKL. The CDR3 runs to 15 residues. Trimming stripped 0 bases from V and 8 bases from J, with 13 bases between. The CDR3 coding sequence is TGCGCCAGCAGCCAAGACCTAGGAGGGGAGGAAAAACTGTTTTTT. It codes for CASSQDLGGEEKLFF.

J is TRBJ1-2 and V is TRBV7-2, with D possibly TRBD1 on 6 matching bases. CDR3 length: 14 amino acids. V lost 7 bases and J lost 4, with 16 bases in between. CDR1 and CDR2 (germline): SGHTA, FQGNSA. Here the CDR3 reads CASTSPDRTYGYTF. The CDR3 DNA reads TGTGCCAGCACCTCACCTGACAGGACCTATGGCTACACCTTC.

This chain's CDR3 is CASSRGTGRNQPQHF. The CDR3 coding sequence is TGTGCCAGCAGTCGAGGGACAGGGCGAAATCAGCCCCAGCATTTT. The chain is built from TRBV6-5 and TRBJ1-5, with 9 bases that match TRBD1. CDR1 is MNHEY and CDR2 is SVGAGI in the germline V gene. Unmatched junction bases numbered 6, after V lost 5 bases and J lost 4 bases. There are 15 residues in the CDR3.

This clone was seen a handful of times. This chain connects TRBV6-6 to TRBJ2-4; D possibly corresponds to TRBD2 (5 bases). The CDR3 totals 14 residues. CDR1 and CDR2 from the germline V gene are MNHNY and SVGAGI (reference sequence). V dropped 6 bases and J dropped 1 base, with 10 bases sitting between them. Here the CDR3 reads CASRPEEAKNIQYF. DNA of the CDR3: TGTGCCAGCAGGCCGGAGGAGGCCAAAAACATTCAGTACTTC.

The chain has TRBV27 and TRBJ1-2; 7 bases align to TRBD1. Germline values: CDR1 MNHEY, CDR2 SMNVEV (reference sequence). The CDR3 spans 14 residues. V trimming: 5 bases; J trimming: 4 bases; junction bases outside the gene matches: 7. CDR3 loop: CASSPQTGIYGYTF. CDR3 DNA sequence: TGTGCCAGCAGTCCGCAGACAGGGATCTATGGCTACACCTTC.

This rearrangement joins TRBV28 to TRBJ2-6; D is possibly TRBD1 (6 bases). The V end lost 8 bases, the J end lost 3 bases, and 14 bases lay between the germline ends. Germline values: CDR1 MDHEN, CDR2 SYDVKM. This CDR3 has 15 amino acids. CDR3 sequence: CASSQGSSGANVLTF. The CDR3 DNA reads as TGTGCCAGCTCGCAGGGGTCCAGTGGGGCCAACGTCCTGACTTTC.

The chain carries TRBV11-2 and TRBJ2-3; 7 positions match TRBD1. CDR1 and CDR2 from the germline V gene are SGHAT and FQNNGV. CDR3 length equals 16 residues. Trimming cost V 5 bases and J 8 bases; bases outside gene matches: 16. CDR3 region: CASSTSPGQTVGTQYF. For the CDR3, the DNA is TGTGCCAGCAGCACTTCCCCGGGACAGACTGTGGGTACGCAGTATTTT.

Here the CDR3 reads CASSVQLAGVNEQFF. The CDR3 DNA reads as TGTGCCAGCAGTGTCCAACTAGCGGGAGTAAATGAGCAGTTCTTC. The chain links TRBV2 to TRBJ2-1; 11 bases are shared with TRBD2. This CDR3 comprises 15 residues. Germline values: CDR1 SNHLY, CDR2 FYNNEI. V was clipped by 4 bases and J by 7 bases; unmatched bases: 6. Supplemented by reference TRBV2 and TRBJ2-1, the full variable domain reads EPEVTQTPSHQVTQMGQEVILRCVPISNHLYFYWYRQILGQKVEFLVSFYNNEISEKSEIFDDQFSVERPDGSNFTLKIRSTKLEDSAMYFCASSVQLAGVNEQFFGPGTRLTVL.

The gene calls are TRBV7-9 and TRBJ1-3; tentatively, D is TRBD1 (6 bases). This CDR3 has 15 residues. Germline V gives CDR1 SEHNR, CDR2 FQNEAQ (reference sequence). V lost 6 bases to trimming and J lost 0 bases, with 12 bases between them. This chain's CDR3 is CASRGQTSSGNTIYF. The CDR3 bases are TGTGCCAGCAGAGGACAGACCAGCTCTGGAAACACCATATATTTT. Combining the CDR3 with reference TRBV7-9 and TRBJ1-3 gives the whole variable domain DTGVSQNPRHKITKRGQNVTFRCDPISEHNRLYWYRQTLGQGPEFLTYFQNEAQLEKSRLLSDRFSAERPKGSFSTLEIQRTEQGDSAMYLCASRGQTSSGNTIYFGEGSWLTVV.

V and J are TRBV18 and TRBJ2-1; D gene unclear. The germline V gene encodes CDR1 KGHSH and CDR2 LQKENI. V was pared by 2 bases and J by 7 bases, with 9 bases between. The CDR3 runs 13 residues. CDR3 sequence reads: CASSPGVVNEQFF. CDR3 bases: TGTGCCAGCTCACCAGGAGTAGTAAATGAGCAGTTCTTC.

J is TRBJ1-2 and V is TRBV5-1, with D possibly TRBD1 on 6 matching bases. Trimming removed 5 bases at V and 3 bases at J, with 11 bases between. Per the germline V gene, CDR1 is SGHRS and CDR2 is YFSETQ. The CDR3 is made up of 13 amino acids. Written as DNA, the CDR3 is TGCGCCAGCAGTTGGGACACCGACTATGGCTACACCTTC. Its protein product is CASSWDTDYGYTF. Complete variable domain (other parts from reference TRBV5-1 and TRBJ1-2): KAGVTQTPRYLIKTRGQQVTLSCSPISGHRSVSWYQQTPGQGLQFLFEYFSETQRNKGNFPGRFSGRQFSNSRSEMNVSTLELGDSALYLCASSWDTDYGYTFGSGTRLTVV.